Here is one T cell receptor beta chain with its context. Antigen specificity is unknown. This CDR3 comprises 13 residues. From germline, CDR1 is MNHEY and CDR2 SVGEGT. V was pared by 5 bases and J by 2 bases, with 10 bases between. This entry belongs to a study of blood T cells in healthy people across ages. Study details: About one barcoded beta molecule per two T cells came from capture by template switching.

A sample-barcoded 5' primer and a J-beta primer mix were used in a second PCR of roughly 6 to 12 cycles. MiXCR, run by TCRdb on the 5' RACE reads, gives a single entry per CDR3 protein. Seen here are 790,000 or so distinct CDR3 sequences, about 45% observed once, and the top ten hold 15% to 20%. Study conclusions and caveats: The study regarded diversity estimates from one million T cells as underestimates.

The sample was blood. The sequence derives from a man older than 75 in good health. V gene TRBV6-2 or TRBV6-3 combines with J gene TRBJ2-7, with D unclear. The CDR3 nucleotides are TGTGCCAGCAGTCGGCCCCCCACCTACGAGCAGTACTTC. Protein product: CASSRPPTYEQYF.